The 31 T cell receptor beta chains presented below share a single source sample, sequenced in a study of T-cell memory formation after mild COVID-19. TCRdb called the 5' RACE reads again in MiXCR, with one record for every CDR3 protein. Of about 350,000 distinct CDR3 sequences listed, roughly 13% are singletons. The material sequenced was PBMCs or a T cell subset sorted from them (not recorded which). These receptors were obtained from a man aged 18 to 30 who had mild COVID-19 (a few samples of this study predate the infection). Cell type and time point are not known.

This clonotype was recorded a few times. The chain carries TRBV20-1 and TRBJ2-7; weak D call: TRBD2 (7 bases). V was shortened by 6 bases and J by 4 bases, with 19 bases between the two germline ends. CDR3 length equals 14 residues. Looked up from germline, CDR1 is DFQATT and CDR2 is SNEGSKA (reference sequence). CDR3 protein: CSASGRGAIYEQYF. The DNA of the CDR3 is TGCAGTGCCTCAGGCCGGGGGGCAATATACGAGCAGTACTTC.

V gene TRBV2 combines with J gene TRBJ2-5; D uncertain. This CDR3 has 13 amino acids. CDR1 and CDR2 (germline): SNHLY, FYNNEI. V lost 2 bases and J lost 12, with 16 bases in between. CDR3: CASSEIDVERKYF. The CDR3 DNA sequence: TGTGCCAGCAGTGAAATCGATGTGGAGAGGAAGTACTTC.

This clonotype was observed at least ten times. The V and J genes are TRBV5-5 and TRBJ2-7; TRBD1 matches at 11 bases. V shed 2 bases, J shed 2 bases, and the junction held 3 bases outside the gene matches. The CDR3 consists of 15 residues. Per the germline V gene, CDR1 is SGHKS and CDR2 is YYEKEE (reference sequence). This CDR3 reads CASSFSGQGAYEQYV. CDR3 DNA: TGTGCCAGCAGCTTCTCGGGACAGGGGGCCTACGAGCAGTACGTC.

The table lists this clonotype with many counts. The rearrangement joins TRBV28 to TRBJ2-5; 8 positions agree with TRBD1. The trim removed 4 bases at V and 4 bases at J, leaving 5 bases unmatched. This CDR3 spans 14 amino acids. Germline loops: CDR1 MDHEN, CDR2 SYDVKM. The CDR3 here is CASSYRTGRETQYF. The CDR3 region has the DNA TGTGCCAGCAGTTACCGGACAGGGAGAGAGACCCAGTACTTC.

The chain combines TRBV7-2 with TRBJ1-2; TRBD1 aligns across 7 bases. This CDR3 spans 13 amino acids. Trimming at V came to 6 bases and at J to 3 bases, leaving 4 bases not matched to a gene. Germline CDR1 reads SGHTA; CDR2 reads FQGNSA. CDR3 sequence reads: CASSSGGDYGYTF. The CDR3 DNA reads TGTGCCAGCAGTTCAGGGGGGGACTATGGCTACACCTTC.

V gene TRBV12-3 or TRBV12-4 combines with J gene TRBJ1-5; D not resolved. CDR3 length: 14 amino acids. V was cut by 2 bases and J by 5 bases, with 10 bases left in between. CDR3 in DNA: TGTGCCAGCAGTTTACTTCCGTCGGATCAGCCCCAGCATTTT. Its protein is CASSLLPSDQPQHF.

This clonotype has at least ten counts. The rearrangement links TRBV7-2 to TRBJ2-7, with no clear D. The germline CDR1 and CDR2 sequences are SGHTA and FQGNSA. CDR3 size: 13 residues. V was pared by 5 bases and J by 0 bases, with 8 bases between. CDR3 DNA: TGTGCCAGCAGCCGGACCCACTCCTACGAGCAGTACTTC. This gives the protein CASSRTHSYEQYF. Looking up the rest from reference TRBV7-2 and TRBJ2-7 gives the full variable domain: GAGVSQSPSNKVTEKGKDVELRCDPISGHTALYWYRQSLGQGLEFLIYFQGNSAPDKSGLPSDRFSAERTGGSVSTLTIQRTQQEDSAVYLCASSRTHSYEQYFGPGTRLTVT.

The chain couples TRBV6-6 to TRBJ1-2, with 7 bases matching TRBD1. V was pared by 7 bases and J by 3 bases, with 8 bases of the junction left unmatched. This CDR3 spans 14 amino acids. Germline V gives CDR1 MNHNY, CDR2 SVGAGI (reference sequence). Here the CDR3 DNA reads TGTGCCAGCACAGTAAGACAGGGTGACTATGGCTACACCTTC. Translating gives CASTVRQGDYGYTF.

Only a few counts were recorded for this clonotype. The chain links TRBV20-1 to TRBJ2-3; maybe TRBD2 (5 bases). Germline values: CDR1 DFQATT, CDR2 SNEGSKA (reference sequence). The CDR3 totals 13 residues. V was clipped by 6 bases and J by 2 bases, with 12 bases between them. CDR3 sequence reads: CSAEADTTDTQYF. The CDR3, as DNA: TGCAGTGCAGAAGCGGATACCACAGATACGCAGTATTTT.

This clonotype was seen only a few times. The V and J genes are TRBV30 and TRBJ2-7, with D possibly matching TRBD1 (6 bases). CDR1 GTSNPN and CDR2 SVGIG come from the germline V gene (reference sequence). This CDR3 is built from 12 residues. The V end was cut by 5 bases, the J end by 2 bases, with 10 bases between. CDR3 DNA sequence: TGTGCCTGGGACCGGGACACCTACGAGCAGTACTTC. Its protein is CAWDRDTYEQYF.

This clonotype was recorded at least ten times. This chain links TRBV27 with TRBJ1-6, with a weak D call TRBD1 (5 bases). CDR3 length: 16 residues. Deletions cut 8 bases from V and 8 bases from J, with 22 bases between. Per the germline V gene, CDR1 is MNHEY and CDR2 is SMNVEV (reference sequence). CDR3 region: CASRLFSGESHSPLHF. The CDR3 DNA reads as TGTGCCAGCCGTCTCTTCTCGGGGGAGTCCCATTCACCCCTCCACTTT.

CDR3 DNA: TGTGCCAGCAGCCACTCAGGGCGTCAAGAGACCCAGTACTTC. This encodes CASSHSGRQETQYF. This chain connects TRBV27 to TRBJ2-5; D is possibly TRBD1 (5 bases). Trimming stripped 6 bases from V and 2 bases from J, with 13 bases between. The CDR3 has 14 residues. From germline, CDR1 is MNHEY and CDR2 SMNVEV (reference sequence).

This clonotype was counted many times. The chain employs TRBV7-9 and TRBJ2-7; 8 bases map to TRBD2. The CDR3 length is 14 residues. The trim removed 6 bases at V and 5 bases at J, leaving 9 bases unmatched. CDR1 and CDR2 from the germline V gene are SEHNR and FQNEAQ (reference sequence). CDR3 nucleotide sequence: TGTGCCAGCAGACCCTGGACTAGCTTACACGAGCAGTACTTC. Residues: CASRPWTSLHEQYF. The whole variable domain, filled in from reference TRBV7-9 and TRBJ2-7, reads DTGVSQNPRHKITKRGQNVTFRCDPISEHNRLYWYRQTLGQGPEFLTYFQNEAQLEKSRLLSDRFSAERPKGSFSTLEIQRTEQGDSAMYLCASRPWTSLHEQYFGPGTRLTVT.

This chain uses TRBV15 with TRBJ2-2; 7 bases agree with TRBD2. J lost 1 base, V lost 3 bases, and 20 bases had no gene match. The CDR3 is made up of 21 amino acids. Germline CDR1 reads LNHNV; CDR2 reads YYDKDF (reference sequence). CDR3 protein: CATSSPRPQWRGIRNTGELFF. In DNA form, the CDR3 reads TGTGCCACCAGCAGTCCAAGACCCCAGTGGCGGGGGATCCGGAACACCGGGGAGCTGTTTTTT.

This sequence joins TRBV2 and TRBJ2-1; D is uncertain. V gave up 2 bases and J gave up 6 bases, with 14 bases separating them. This CDR3 spans 15 amino acids. Germline CDR1 and CDR2: SNHLY and FYNNEI. The CDR3 region is CASSERTVGRNEQFF. Written as DNA, the CDR3 is TGTGCCAGCAGTGAACGAACAGTAGGGCGCAATGAGCAGTTCTTC.

The rearrangement joins TRBV5-4 to TRBJ1-1; D remains ambiguous. Deletions cut 3 bases from V and 1 base from J, with 10 bases between. This CDR3 has 14 amino acids. CDR1 and CDR2 from the germline V gene are SGHNT and YYREEE (reference sequence). The CDR3 sequence: CASSSLGGNTEAFF. In DNA, the CDR3 is TGTGCCAGCAGCTCCTTGGGAGGGAACACTGAAGCTTTCTTT.

This clonotype was counted only a few times. This chain links TRBV20-1 with TRBJ2-3; tentative D call: TRBD1 (5 bases). The germline CDR1 and CDR2 sequences are DFQATT and SNEGSKA (reference sequence). This CDR3 region has 13 residues. V lost 3 bases and J 3 bases, leaving 10 bases between the germline ends. The DNA of the CDR3 is TGCAGTGCTAGGACCAGACAGACAGATACGCAGTATTTT. It specifies CSARTRQTDTQYF.

The chain links TRBV3-1 to TRBJ2-1; D tentatively reads TRBD1 or TRBD2 (5 bases each). The CDR3 runs 16 residues. CDR1 is LGHDT and CDR2 is YNNKEL in the germline V gene (reference sequence). V lost 4 bases and J 2 bases, leaving 15 bases between the germline ends. The CDR3 sequence: CASSPGTGAAYNEQFF. CDR3 coding DNA: TGTGCCAGCAGCCCTGGAACCGGGGCAGCCTACAATGAGCAGTTCTTC.

This clonotype was recorded a few times. The chain combines TRBV28 with TRBJ1-5, with D perhaps matching TRBD1 (5 bases). Germline loops: CDR1 MDHEN, CDR2 SYDVKM. This CDR3 contains 13 residues. Between the trimmed V and J ends, which lost 7 bases and 4 bases, there was a span of 11 bases. The CDR3 loop is CASMRQLNQPQHF. As DNA, the CDR3 is TGTGCCAGCATGAGACAGCTAAATCAGCCCCAGCATTTT.

The genes are TRBV5-8 and TRBJ1-4; no firm D call. V dropped 7 bases and J dropped 6 bases, with 16 bases sitting between them. Germline CDR1 SGHTS, CDR2 YDEGEE. The CDR3 runs to 14 residues. As DNA, the CDR3 is TGTGCCAGCTGCCTGCGGGGTGCTCATGAAAAACTGTTTTTT. Residues: CASCLRGAHEKLFF.

The V and J genes are TRBV5-5 and TRBJ1-2; 9 nucleotides match TRBD1. Germline CDR1 and CDR2: SGHKS and YYEKEE (reference sequence). This CDR3 comprises 13 residues. V lost 2 bases and J lost 8; bases outside the gene matches: 4. The CDR3 loop is CASSFWGQGGYTF. In DNA, the CDR3 is TGTGCCAGCAGCTTTTGGGGACAGGGAGGCTACACCTTC.

This clonotype was seen a handful of times. The CDR3 DNA sequence: TGCGCCAGCAGCCAATGGGACAGGGGCAATCAGCCCCAGCATTTT. It specifies CASSQWDRGNQPQHF. This sequence joins TRBV4-1 and TRBJ1-5; TRBD1 matches at 9 bases. The CDR3 is made up of 15 amino acids. Trimming removed 2 bases from V and 2 bases from J; junction bases left unmatched: 1. Germline assignment: CDR1 MGHRA and CDR2 YSYEKL.

This clonotype was observed at least ten times. The chain has TRBV4-1 and TRBJ1-6; unclear D gene. Germline lookup yields CDR1 MGHRA and CDR2 YSYEKL. This CDR3 is 16 amino acids long. V was shortened by 4 bases and J by 6 bases, with 16 bases between the two germline ends. The CDR3 sequence: CASSPIGRGTNSPLHF. Written as DNA, the CDR3 is TGCGCCAGCAGCCCGATCGGTCGGGGAACTAATTCACCCCTCCACTTT.

The gene calls are TRBV10-2 and TRBJ1-4, with TRBD1 as a possible D gene (6 bases). The germline V and J ends were trimmed by 3 bases and 3 bases, with 14 bases remaining between them. The V gene's germline CDR1 is WSHSY and CDR2 SAAADI. CDR3 length: 16 amino acids. The CDR3 DNA follows: TGCGCCAGCAGTGACCGCCAGGGGTTTTCTAATGAAAAACTGTTTTTT. Translation gives CASSDRQGFSNEKLFF.

This clonotype was seen only a few times. The rearrangement links TRBV20-1 to TRBJ2-5; D is tentatively TRBD1 or TRBD2 (5 bases each). Trimming left V 1 base short and J 1 base short, with 7 bases between. Germline V gene sequence: CDR1 DFQATT, CDR2 SNEGSKA (reference sequence). The CDR3 contains 13 residues. CDR3 loop: CSARAGSQETQYF. In DNA form, the CDR3 reads TGCAGTGCTAGAGCAGGGAGCCAAGAGACCCAGTACTTC.

In its sample, this clonotype was seen many times. The chain employs TRBV5-1 and TRBJ2-2; D may correspond to TRBD1 or TRBD2 (5 bases each). The CDR3 runs to 16 residues. Germline V gives CDR1 SGHRS, CDR2 YFSETQ. V lost 5 bases and J 1 base, leaving 15 bases between the germline ends. The CDR3 here is CASRRFGTENTGELFF. The DNA for the CDR3 is TGCGCCAGCAGGAGGTTCGGGACGGAGAACACCGGGGAGCTGTTTTTT.

The chain joins TRBV7-9 to TRBJ2-1; 8 positions agree with TRBD2. Trimming took 7 bases from V and 10 from J; bases not matched to a gene: 9. The CDR3 length is 13 residues. Looked up from germline, CDR1 is SEHNR and CDR2 is FQNEAQ (reference sequence). In DNA, the CDR3 is TGTGCCAGCACCCCAACTAGCGGAGGAGAGCAGTTCTTC. Translated: CASTPTSGGEQFF.

This clonotype was recorded many times. This chain links TRBV20-1 with TRBJ2-1; D is perhaps TRBD1 or TRBD2 (5 bases each). Trimming shortened V by 1 base and J by 6 bases, and 13 bases separated the two germline ends. CDR3 length equals 14 residues. Germline V gene lookup returns CDR1 DFQATT and CDR2 SNEGSKA (reference sequence). CDR3 in DNA: TGCAGTGCTAGAGTGGGGACCGTTCTCAATGAGCAGTTCTTC. Protein: CSARVGTVLNEQFF.

This clonotype occurred many times. The gene calls are TRBV29-1 and TRBJ1-1; unclear D gene. The CDR3 covers 10 residues. CDR1 SQVTM and CDR2 ANQGSEA come from the germline V gene. Trimming shortened V by 4 bases and J by 5 bases, and 5 bases separated the two germline ends. CDR3 loop: CSVVGTEAFF. The CDR3 DNA sequence: TGCAGCGTTGTAGGGACTGAAGCTTTCTTT.

This clonotype has more than one count but fewer than ten. V and J are TRBV7-2 and TRBJ2-1, with no clear D. CDR3 length equals 18 residues. V lost 2 bases to trimming and J lost 0 bases, with 17 bases between them. Germline V gives CDR1 SGHTA, CDR2 FQGNSA. CDR3 sequence reads: CASSLWAVSHSSYNEQFF. In DNA form, the CDR3 reads TGTGCCAGCAGCTTATGGGCGGTTTCCCACAGCTCCTACAATGAGCAGTTCTTC.

This clonotype was seen only a few times. The chain recombines TRBV7-3 with TRBJ2-3; unclear D gene. The CDR3 consists of 14 residues. With 2 bases removed from V and 4 bases from J, the gap between germline ends came to 10 bases. Germline V gives CDR1 SGHTA, CDR2 FQGTGA. The CDR3 reads CASSLSVGADTQYF. The CDR3 bases are TGTGCCAGCAGCTTATCAGTGGGCGCAGATACGCAGTATTTT.